A single sample gave rise to the 22 T cell receptor beta chains below, sequenced in a study of blood T cells in healthy people across ages. The authors ran a second PCR of roughly 6 to 12 cycles using a sample-barcoded 5' primer and a J-beta primer mix. TCRdb re-called the 5' RACE reads with MiXCR, one entry per CDR3 protein. The table lists over 300,000 distinct CDR3 sequences, 52% of them singletons. What was sequenced was blood. All receptors come from a man in his sixties in good health.

The rearrangement links TRBV5-1 to TRBJ2-7; 8 nucleotides match TRBD1. This CDR3 region has 14 residues. The germline CDR1 and CDR2 sequences are SGHRS and YFSETQ. The trim removed 2 bases at V and 4 bases at J, leaving 5 bases unmatched. For the CDR3, the DNA is TGCGCCAGCAGCTTACACCGGGACAGGTACGAGCAGTACTTC. Translated, it gives CASSLHRDRYEQYF.

The chain employs TRBV28 and TRBJ2-7; weak D call: TRBD2 (5 bases). V was cut by 7 bases and J by 6 bases, with 10 bases left in between. CDR1 is MDHEN, CDR2 SYDVKM, per germline. The CDR3 covers 11 residues. CDR3 DNA sequence: TGTGCCAGCACGCGGGCGAGCGAGCAGTACTTC. Amino acids: CASTRASEQYF.

The rearrangement links TRBV20-1 to TRBJ2-1; 8 bases align to TRBD2. This CDR3 has 13 amino acids. Germline V gene sequence: CDR1 DFQATT, CDR2 SNEGSKA (reference sequence). Trimming removed 8 bases from V and 10 bases from J; junction bases left unmatched: 13. The CDR3 nucleotides read TGCAGTACCAATAGGTTGGCGGGGGGAGAGCAGTTCTTC. As protein: CSTNRLAGGEQFF.

The table lists this clonotype with a few counts. The rearrangement links TRBV6-2 or TRBV6-3 to TRBJ2-7; 11 bases line up with TRBD1. The CDR3 extends over 19 amino acids. V trimming: 2 bases; J trimming: 3 bases; junction bases outside the gene matches: 15. The germline V gene encodes CDR1 MNHEY and CDR2 SVGEGT. The CDR3 protein is CASSYAGQGAPRSHYEQYF. The CDR3 DNA reads as TGTGCCAGCAGTTACGCAGGACAGGGGGCTCCTCGGTCCCACTACGAGCAGTACTTC.

The chain joins TRBV6-2 or TRBV6-3 to TRBJ2-1; 9 nucleotides agree with TRBD2. Germline assignment: CDR1 MNHEY and CDR2 SVGEGT. V was pared by 6 bases and J by 7 bases, with 7 bases of the junction left unmatched. The CDR3 totals 14 residues. The CDR3 nucleotides are TGTGCCAGCAGCCCATGGCTAGCGGGAAATGAGCAGTTCTTC. Translated: CASSPWLAGNEQFF.

This chain connects TRBV7-2 to TRBJ2-1, with D perhaps TRBD1 or TRBD2 (6 bases each). Trimming took off 4 bases at V and 4 bases at J, with 20 bases between the two ends. Germline CDR1 is SGHTA and CDR2 is FQGNSA. The CDR3 covers 17 residues. The CDR3 DNA reads TGTGCCAGCAGCTCCAAGGGGGTGGCTAGCGCATACAATGAGCAGTTCTTC. It encodes CASSSKGVASAYNEQFF.

The V call is TRBV20-1, the J call TRBJ2-3; D gene uncertain. Between the trimmed V and J ends, which lost 0 bases and 0 bases, there was a span of 10 bases. This CDR3 is 15 amino acids long. The germline V gene encodes CDR1 DFQATT and CDR2 SNEGSKA (reference sequence). CDR3 sequence reads: CSARDLYSSTDTQYF. CDR3 nucleotide sequence: TGCAGTGCTAGAGATCTTTACTCTAGCACAGATACGCAGTATTTT.

The chain has TRBV21-1 and TRBJ2-3; the tabulated D call, TRBD2, remains unverified against the DNA. TRBV21-1 counts as a pseudogene. The CDR3 sequence is 18 residues long. DNA for the CDR3: TGTGCCAGCAGCAAAGGCGGGACTAGCGGAACTAGCACAGATACGCAGTATTTT. This translates into CASSKGGTSGTSTDTQYF.

This clonotype has more than one count but fewer than ten. The CDR3 sequence: CSAKRTYQSYEQYF. CDR3 nucleotide sequence: TGCAGTGCTAAGCGGACGTATCAATCCTACGAGCAGTACTTC. The chain recombines TRBV20-1 with TRBJ2-7; D is perhaps TRBD2 (5 bases). The CDR3 covers 14 residues. Looked up from germline, CDR1 is DFQATT and CDR2 is SNEGSKA (reference sequence). The V gene lost 4 bases and the J gene lost 1 base, with 14 bases spanning the gap.

Only one count was recorded for this clonotype. The rearrangement joins TRBV6-1 to TRBJ2-3; D could derive from TRBD1 or TRBD2 (5 bases each). Trimming took 2 bases from V and 5 from J, leaving 20 bases between them. This CDR3 spans 17 amino acids. Germline CDR1 and CDR2: MNHNS and SASEGT. CDR3 region: CASSERLTGTPRDTQYF. CDR3 coding DNA: TGTGCCAGCAGTGAACGACTAACCGGGACCCCCAGAGATACGCAGTATTTT.

The chain's CDR3 is CAPTADREHQPQHF. The CDR3, as DNA: TGTGCCCCCACCGCGGACAGAGAACATCAGCCCCAGCATTTT. The J gene is TRBJ1-5, the V gene TRBV24-1; perhaps TRBD1 as D (6 bases). V lost 12 bases to trimming and J lost 5 bases, with 19 bases between them. Germline CDR1 and CDR2: KGHDR and SFDVKD. This CDR3 has 14 residues.

With regard to this clonotype: Its ends do not fully match the called genes, so a read error is possible. The rearrangement joins TRBV28 to TRBJ1-2; 9 positions agree with TRBD1. The CDR3 covers 14 residues. Germline V gene data show CDR1 as MDHEN and CDR2 as SYDVKM. The DNA of the CDR3 is TGTGCCGGCAGTCGGACAGGGGTGAACTATGGCTACACCTTC. Residues: CAGSRTGVNYGYTF.

The chain combines TRBV6-4 with TRBJ2-3; D is ambiguous. The CDR3 is 15 amino acids. Germline CDR1 reads MRHNA; CDR2 reads SNTAGT. Trimming took off 0 bases at V and 0 bases at J, with 7 bases between the two ends. CDR3 amino acids: CASSDSVGSTDTQYF. CDR3 nucleotide sequence: TGTGCCAGCAGTGACTCTGTCGGGAGCACAGATACGCAGTATTTT.

The rearrangement uses TRBV20-1 and TRBJ2-3; either TRBD1 or TRBD2 may supply D (6 bases each). With 8 bases removed from V and 6 bases from J, the gap between germline ends came to 24 bases. Germline values: CDR1 DFQATT, CDR2 SNEGSKA (reference sequence). CDR3 length: 15 residues. The CDR3 region is CSIPGSGGRRDTQYF. CDR3 nucleotide sequence: TGCAGTATACCCGGGTCCGGGGGCAGGCGGGATACGCAGTATTTT.

The chain recombines TRBV6-5 with TRBJ1-6; D is possibly TRBD1 (6 bases). CDR1 is MNHEY and CDR2 is SVGAGI in the germline V gene. V lost 1 base to trimming and J lost 9 bases, with 22 bases between them. This CDR3 comprises 18 residues. Written as DNA, the CDR3 is TGTGCCAGCAGTTACTTGGGGGCCCGCCGAATTGGTAGTTCACCCCTCCACTTT. Protein sequence: CASSYLGARRIGSSPLHF.

V gene TRBV7-9 combines with J gene TRBJ2-7; D is perhaps TRBD1 or TRBD2 (5 bases each). The CDR3 is made up of 15 amino acids. In germline, CDR1 is SEHNR, CDR2 FQNEAQ (reference sequence). The ends were cut back, 5 bases at V and 0 bases at J, with 14 bases in the middle. The CDR3 sequence: CASSPRDLSSYEQYF. The CDR3 DNA follows: TGTGCCAGCAGCCCCCGGGACCTGAGCTCCTACGAGCAGTACTTC.

The chain has TRBV5-1 and TRBJ1-1; tentative D call: TRBD1 (5 bases). CDR1 is SGHRS and CDR2 is YFSETQ in the germline V gene. This CDR3 contains 16 residues. V was pared by 0 bases and J by 1 base, with 13 bases between. This chain's CDR3 is CASSLGEGSRNTEAFF. The CDR3 DNA reads as TGCGCCAGCAGCTTGGGAGAGGGGAGTAGGAACACTGAAGCTTTCTTT.

Of note for this clonotype: Germline and junction disagree at one end, which may indicate a read error. V and J are TRBV5-6 and TRBJ2-1, with 8 bases lining up with TRBD2. The CDR3 is made up of 14 amino acids. Germline CDR1 and CDR2: SGHDT and YYEEEE. The CDR3 sequence is CACSPTSAYNEQFF. The CDR3 bases are TGTGCCTGCAGCCCGACTAGCGCGTACAATGAGCAGTTCTTC.

In regard to this clonotype: One end of the junction does not line up with germline, which may come from a read error. This chain connects TRBV2 to TRBJ1-5; tentative D call: TRBD1 (5 bases). The CDR3 is 14 amino acids. The germline gives CDR1 SNHLY, CDR2 FYNNEI. The CDR3 loop reads CASSEYGRDHPQHF. The CDR3 nucleotides are TGTGCCAGCAGTGAATATGGCAGGGATCACCCCCAGCATTTT.

The chain carries TRBV5-4 and TRBJ2-6; TRBD1 might be the D (6 bases). The CDR3 sequence is 15 residues long. V lost 1 base and J lost 2, with 7 bases in between. Germline V gene lookup returns CDR1 SGHNT and CDR2 YYREEE (reference sequence). The CDR3 region has the DNA TGTGCCAGCAGCTTGAAGGGGGCTGGGGCCAACGTCCTGACTTTC. The encoded protein is CASSLKGAGANVLTF.

This clonotype appeared a few times. The genes are TRBV29-1 and TRBJ1-1; D gene ambiguous. From germline, CDR1 is SQVTM and CDR2 ANQGSEA. CDR3 size: 12 residues. Trimming took off 7 bases at V and 0 bases at J, with 9 bases between the two ends. Written as DNA, the CDR3 is TGCAGCGCCGGCCCCCTGAACACTGAAGCTTTCTTT. Its protein product is CSAGPLNTEAFF.

This clonotype is a singleton in its sample. The chain employs TRBV7-2 and TRBJ2-4, with 7 positions matching TRBD2. Unmatched junction bases numbered 20, after V lost 0 bases and J lost 0 bases. CDR3 length equals 22 residues. CDR1 is SGHTA and CDR2 is FQGNSA in the germline V gene. CDR3 in amino acids: CASSLAQLTGTGGTIAKNIQYF. CDR3 DNA sequence: TGTGCCAGCAGCTTAGCGCAGCTTACCGGGACGGGGGGTACTATAGCCAAAAACATTCAGTACTTC.